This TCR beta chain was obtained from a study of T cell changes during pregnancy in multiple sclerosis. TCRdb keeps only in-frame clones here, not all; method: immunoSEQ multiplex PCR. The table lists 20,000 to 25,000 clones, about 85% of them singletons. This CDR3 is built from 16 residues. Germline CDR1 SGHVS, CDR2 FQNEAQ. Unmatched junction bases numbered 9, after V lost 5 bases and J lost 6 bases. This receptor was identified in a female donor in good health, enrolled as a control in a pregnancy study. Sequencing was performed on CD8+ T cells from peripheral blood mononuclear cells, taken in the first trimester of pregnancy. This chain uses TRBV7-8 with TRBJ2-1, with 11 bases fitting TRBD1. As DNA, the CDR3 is TGTGCCAGCAGCCCTAGCCTAGGACAGGGGGCCAATGAGCAGTTCTTC. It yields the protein CASSPSLGQGANEQFF.